The 26 T cell receptor beta chains below come from one sample, sequenced in a study of blood T cell repertoires in COVID-19. Data came from immunoSEQ multiplex PCR; TCRdb stores just in-frame clones and leaves some out. The repertoire holds 250,000 to 300,000 clones, about 88% seen once, with 3.5% to 4% in the top ten. Material: peripheral blood. The receptors here all came from a man aged 18 to 29 with active or convalescent COVID-19.

V is TRBV28 and J is TRBJ1-4; 8 bases line up with TRBD1. J was trimmed by 6 bases and V by 3 bases; bases with no gene match: 12. Germline assignment: CDR1 MDHEN and CDR2 SYDVKM. The CDR3 has 17 residues. CDR3 sequence: CASSFIQGAVSHEKLFF. The CDR3 region has the DNA TGTGCCAGCAGTTTTATCCAGGGGGCTGTGTCTCATGAAAAACTGTTTTTT.

The rearrangement uses TRBV15 and TRBJ1-6; TRBD1 matches 8 bases. The CDR3 contains 13 residues. The V gene end was trimmed by 7 bases and the J gene end by 8 bases; junction bases not matched to a gene: 4. CDR1 and CDR2 (germline): LNHNV, YYDKDF (reference sequence). CDR3 sequence reads: CATKDRGDSPLHF. The CDR3 DNA follows: TGTGCCACCAAAGACAGGGGAGATTCACCCCTCCACTTT.

The rearrangement joins TRBV3-1 (or the pseudogene TRBV3-2) to TRBJ1-1; D call uncertain. With 4 bases removed from V and 2 bases from J, the gap between germline ends came to 17 bases. The CDR3 totals 16 residues. Germline CDR1 and CDR2: LGHDT and YNNKEL (reference sequence). CDR3: CASSLRGNSRNTEAFF. The CDR3, as DNA: TGTGCCAGCAGCCTCCGAGGGAACAGTCGAAACACTGAAGCTTTCTTT.

This chain uses TRBV30 with TRBJ2-2, with D maybe TRBD2 (6 bases). Trimming pared 5 bases from V and 1 base from J, leaving 14 bases between. The CDR3 totals 15 residues. Germline V CDR1 and CDR2: GTSNPN, SVGIG (reference sequence). In nucleotides, the CDR3 is TGTGCCTGGGGAGGGCCAGGACTGAACACCGGGGAGCTGTTTTTT. Residues: CAWGGPGLNTGELFF.

This chain uses TRBV6-5 with TRBJ2-6; D perhaps matches TRBD1 (5 bases). Per germline, CDR1 MNHEY and CDR2 SVGAGI. V lost 8 bases and J lost 0, with 8 bases in between. The CDR3 loop spans 14 amino acids. CDR3 DNA: TGTGCCAGCGACAGAGACTCTGGGGCCAACGTCCTGACTTTC. This gives the protein CASDRDSGANVLTF.

This clone turned up a few times. The chain is built from TRBV15 and TRBJ1-2, with D unclear. The CDR3 runs to 12 residues. Germline-derived CDR1 and CDR2 are LNHNV and YYDKDF (reference sequence). Trimming cost V 0 bases and J 5 bases, with 4 bases left between them. CDR3 sequence reads: CATSRESYGYTF. CDR3 nucleotides: TGTGCCACCAGCAGAGAATCTTATGGCTACACCTTC.

The rearrangement links TRBV18 to TRBJ1-1; D not resolved. CDR3 size: 14 residues. V lost 5 bases and J 4 bases, leaving 14 bases between the germline ends. Germline V gives CDR1 KGHSH, CDR2 LQKENI. The chain's CDR3 is CASSSVSGSTEAFF. DNA of the CDR3: TGTGCCAGCTCATCTGTCTCCGGGAGCACTGAAGCTTTCTTT.

The chain links TRBV4-3 to TRBJ2-2; unclear D gene. The CDR3 has 15 residues. CDR1 and CDR2 from the germline V gene are LGHNA and YSLEER. Trimming cost V 0 bases and J 2 bases, with 7 bases left between them. CDR3 loop: CASSQDNRNTGELFF. The CDR3 DNA reads as TGCGCCAGCAGCCAAGACAACAGAAACACCGGGGAGCTGTTTTTT.

This sequence joins TRBV11-3 and TRBJ2-2; 8 bases are shared with TRBD1. CDR3 size: 15 residues. With 5 bases clipped from V and 9 bases from J, the junction kept 11 bases outside the gene matches. CDR1 and CDR2 (germline): SGHNT, YENEEA. Written as DNA, the CDR3 is TGTGCCAGCAGCAACACCGGGACAGGATTATGGGAGCTGTTTTTT. Its protein product is CASSNTGTGLWELFF.

The chain carries TRBV7-9 and TRBJ2-7; 11 nucleotides align to TRBD2. The junction had 5 bases not matched to a gene; V was cut back by 4 bases and J by 3 bases. CDR3 length: 15 amino acids. Per germline, CDR1 SEHNR and CDR2 FQNEAQ (reference sequence). The CDR3 DNA reads TGTGCCAGCAGCTCGCCGACTAGCGGGATCTACGAGCAGTACTTC. Residues: CASSSPTSGIYEQYF. Looking up the rest from reference TRBV7-9 and TRBJ2-7 gives the full variable domain: DTGVSQNPRHKITKRGQNVTFRCDPISEHNRLYWYRQTLGQGPEFLTYFQNEAQLEKSRLLSDRFSAERPKGSFSTLEIQRTEQGDSAMYLCASSSPTSGIYEQYFGPGTRLTVT.

This clone appeared a single time. V and J are TRBV6-5 and TRBJ1-4; maybe TRBD1 (5 bases). V lost 4 bases, J lost 7 bases, and 13 bases lay in between. Germline V lookup: CDR1 MNHEY, CDR2 SVGAGI. This CDR3 comprises 14 residues. This chain's CDR3 is CASSWGPISEKLFF. The CDR3 DNA follows: TGTGCCAGCAGTTGGGGCCCAATTAGTGAAAAACTGTTTTTT.

In this sample, this clone turned up once. This chain uses TRBV18 with TRBJ1-3; D uncertain. With 4 bases removed from V and 3 bases from J, the gap between germline ends came to 10 bases. Germline CDR1 KGHSH, CDR2 LQKENI. This CDR3 has 14 residues. CDR3 loop: CASSRADFGNTIYF. The CDR3, as DNA: TGTGCCAGCTCACGGGCCGATTTTGGAAACACCATATATTTT.

This chain links TRBV9 with TRBJ2-2; 7 positions agree with TRBD2. The CDR3 runs to 15 residues. Germline CDR1 is SGDLS and CDR2 is YYNGEE. With 4 bases clipped from V and 4 bases from J, the junction kept 7 bases outside the gene matches. The CDR3 DNA reads as TGTGCCAGCAGCCATGCGGGAGAATCCACCGGGGAGCTGTTTTTT. It yields the protein CASSHAGESTGELFF.

The genes are TRBV4-1 and TRBJ1-5; possible D gene TRBD1, 6 bases. Trimming pared 0 bases from V and 8 bases from J, leaving 14 bases between. The length of the CDR3 is 15 residues. Germline V gene data show CDR1 as MGHRA and CDR2 as YSYEKL. The CDR3 is CASSQDLRTAKPQHF. CDR3 sequence (DNA): TGCGCCAGCAGCCAAGATCTCCGGACAGCCAAGCCCCAGCATTTT.

V is TRBV6-5 and J is TRBJ1-1; TRBD1 matches at 7 bases. In germline, CDR1 is MNHEY, CDR2 SVGAGI. This CDR3 spans 15 amino acids. Trimming took 7 bases from V and 6 from J; bases not matched to a gene: 14. The CDR3 loop reads CASTPPGRGVPEAFF. In DNA, the CDR3 is TGTGCCAGCACTCCTCCCGGCAGGGGGGTCCCTGAAGCTTTCTTT.

The gene calls are TRBV6-6 and TRBJ1-4; 7 bases are a match to TRBD1. With 6 bases clipped from V and 8 bases from J, the junction kept 6 bases outside the gene matches. The length of the CDR3 is 13 residues. Germline CDR1 reads MNHNY; CDR2 reads SVGAGI (reference sequence). In DNA form, the CDR3 reads TGTGCCAGCAGACCCGGACAGGTGGAAAAACTGTTTTTT. Translating it yields CASRPGQVEKLFF.

This chain joins TRBV5-6 and TRBJ2-4; 8 bases match TRBD1. Germline assignment: CDR1 SGHDT and CDR2 YYEEEE. CDR3 length: 19 amino acids. Trimming at V came to 1 base and at J to 0 bases, leaving 12 bases not matched to a gene. CDR3 protein: CASSLRTGSGKLAKNIQYF. The CDR3, as DNA: TGTGCCAGCAGCTTGAGGACAGGGTCGGGAAAGCTAGCCAAAAACATTCAGTACTTC.

This clone was found once. The chain links TRBV19 to TRBJ2-7, with TRBD1 matching over 7 bases. This CDR3 has 16 amino acids. V shed 3 bases and J 2 bases; nucleotides not matched to a gene: 10. Germline V gene lookup returns CDR1 LNHDA and CDR2 SQIVND (reference sequence). CDR3 residues: CASSMDGQAGTYEQYF. The CDR3 region has the DNA TGTGCCAGTAGTATGGATGGACAGGCCGGTACCTACGAGCAGTACTTC.

This clone has a handful of counts. The chain links TRBV12-5 to TRBJ2-2; no clear D. V lost 2 bases, J lost 2 bases, and 3 bases lay in between. CDR3 length: 13 residues. CDR1 and CDR2 (germline): LGHNT, FRNRAP. The CDR3 bases are TGTGCTAGTGGTTTGTATAACACCGGGGAGCTGTTTTTT. Its translation is CASGLYNTGELFF.

The V gene is TRBV6-5, the J gene TRBJ1-1; maybe TRBD1 (5 bases). Per germline, CDR1 MNHEY and CDR2 SVGAGI. The V end lost 5 bases, the J end lost 5 bases, and 15 bases lay between the germline ends. CDR3 length equals 14 residues. CDR3: CASSLGWGGTEAFF. In DNA, the CDR3 is TGTGCCAGCAGTCTCGGGTGGGGGGGGACTGAAGCTTTCTTT.

The chain recombines TRBV6-1 with TRBJ1-1; TRBD1 might be the D (5 bases). The germline CDR1 and CDR2 sequences are MNHNS and SASEGT. V was trimmed by 3 bases and J by 6 bases, leaving 14 bases between them. The CDR3 has 14 amino acids. CDR3 sequence (DNA): TGTGCCAGCAGTGACCATCCTCAACAGGCTGAAGCTTTCTTT. Encoded protein: CASSDHPQQAEAFF.

The chain is built from TRBV4-1 and TRBJ2-1; D may be TRBD2 (6 bases). Germline-derived CDR1 and CDR2 are MGHRA and YSYEKL. The CDR3 is 13 amino acids. V dropped 0 bases and J dropped 9 bases, with 9 bases sitting between them. This CDR3 is CASSQELAIEQFF. As DNA, the CDR3 is TGCGCCAGCAGCCAAGAGCTAGCGATTGAGCAGTTCTTC.

V and J are TRBV6-5 and TRBJ2-5; TRBD1 matches 7 bases. This CDR3 is built from 15 residues. Germline V gene data show CDR1 as MNHEY and CDR2 as SVGAGI. The ends lost 7 bases at V and 1 base at J; junction bases unmatched: 9. The CDR3 sequence: CASKIPGQLQETQYF. CDR3 in DNA: TGTGCCAGCAAAATCCCGGGACAGCTCCAAGAGACCCAGTACTTC.

The V and J genes are TRBV23-1 and TRBJ2-1, with D uncertain. TRBV23-1 is annotated as an ORF whose role is uncertain. The CDR3 loop spans 20 amino acids. The V and J ends lost 0 bases and 6 bases respectively, with 27 bases between them. The chain's CDR3 is CASSQSTSLTSPTSGNEQFF. The CDR3 coding sequence is TGCGCCAGCAGTCAATCTACTTCACTAACCAGTCCAACCTCGGGCAATGAGCAGTTCTTC.

The chain employs TRBV9 and TRBJ2-3, with D hard to call. The V gene lost 3 bases and the J gene lost 3 bases, with 5 bases spanning the gap. The CDR3 covers 12 residues. Germline CDR1 SGDLS, CDR2 YYNGEE. DNA of the CDR3: TGTGCCAGCAGCGCTTATACAGATACGCAGTATTTT. As protein: CASSAYTDTQYF. Looking up the rest from reference TRBV9 and TRBJ2-3 gives the full variable domain: DSGVTQTPKHLITATGQRVTLRCSPRSGDLSVYWYQQSLDQGLQFLIQYYNGEERAKGNILERFSAQQFPDLHSELNLSSLELGDSALYFCASSAYTDTQYFGPGTRLTVL.

CDR3 bases: TGTGCCAGCAGCTCTCTATCTAGCGGATACAATGAGCAGTTCTTC. This translates into CASSSLSSGYNEQFF. The rearrangement joins TRBV5-4 to TRBJ2-1; 7 bases align to TRBD2. This CDR3 contains 15 residues. CDR1 and CDR2 (germline): SGHNT, YYREEE (reference sequence). V was clipped by 3 bases and J by 4 bases; unmatched bases: 7.